This passage covers 18 T cell receptor beta chains from one sample sequenced in a study of blood T cell repertoires in COVID-19 (dated by TCRdb to about 2020). The protocol used for the library was the immunoSEQ multiplex PCR assay. Drawn from immuneACCESS, this table holds only the in-frame rearrangements with V and J called that TCRdb kept. Clones are partly lost; checked studies trace under half to an unresolved V gene and leave the rest unexplained. Within this sample are around 280,000 clones, with around 89% of them counted one time only. The ten largest clones take up roughly 1.5% of the sample. The sequencing sample was made of PBMCs or T cells enriched from blood (not recorded which). Receptors were obtained from a woman aged 18-30 years with acute COVID-19.

This clone came up once. V usage is TRBV9 and J usage is TRBJ2-5, with 11 bases identical to TRBD2. The CDR3 spans 14 residues. CDR1 SGDLS and CDR2 YYNGEE come from the germline V gene. Trimming at V came to 3 bases and at J to 5 bases, leaving 3 bases not matched to a gene. The chain's CDR3 is CASSALAGEETQYF. CDR3 in DNA: TGTGCCAGCAGCGCACTAGCGGGAGAGGAGACCCAGTACTTC.

This chain uses TRBV28 with TRBJ2-7, with D unclear. This CDR3 is 14 amino acids long. Germline assignment: CDR1 MDHEN and CDR2 SYDVKM. Trimming removed 6 bases at V and 0 bases at J, with 12 bases between. The CDR3 protein is CASRPLLFSYEQYF. CDR3 in DNA: TGTGCCAGCAGGCCACTCCTTTTCTCCTACGAGCAGTACTTC.

This chain joins TRBV2 and TRBJ2-3; TRBD2 agrees at 7 bases. V lost 8 bases and J lost 2; bases outside the gene matches: 10. Germline V gives CDR1 SNHLY, CDR2 FYNNEI. The CDR3 spans 15 residues. As DNA, the CDR3 is TGTGCCAGCGGTGGCGGGAGCTATTTCACAGATACGCAGTATTTT. Protein sequence: CASGGGSYFTDTQYF. Combining the CDR3 with reference TRBV2 and TRBJ2-3 gives the whole variable domain EPEVTQTPSHQVTQMGQEVILRCVPISNHLYFYWYRQILGQKVEFLVSFYNNEISEKSEIFDDQFSVERPDGSNFTLKIRSTKLEDSAMYFCASGGGSYFTDTQYFGPGTRLTVL.

The chain has TRBV5-4 and TRBJ1-2; TRBD1 matches at 9 bases. Per germline, CDR1 SGHNT and CDR2 YYREEE (reference sequence). With 2 bases clipped from V and 5 bases from J, the junction kept 13 bases outside the gene matches. This CDR3 is 17 amino acids long. CDR3 sequence: CASSLEPIPGQGYGYTF. The CDR3 nucleotides are TGTGCCAGCAGCTTAGAACCAATCCCGGGACAGGGATATGGCTACACCTTC.

The CDR3, as DNA: TGTGCCAGCAGCTCGGCTGGGGGACTAGCGGGCTACGAGCAGTACTTC. This codes for CASSSAGGLAGYEQYF. The J gene is TRBJ2-7, the V gene TRBV5-4; 12 positions match TRBD2. Looked up from germline, CDR1 is SGHNT and CDR2 is YYREEE (reference sequence). The ends lost 3 bases at V and 3 bases at J; junction bases unmatched: 7. The CDR3 extends over 16 amino acids.

This rearrangement joins TRBV9 to TRBJ1-4; D not resolved. The V end was cut by 4 bases, the J end by 8 bases, with 15 bases between. The CDR3 runs to 14 residues. Germline values: CDR1 SGDLS, CDR2 YYNGEE. The DNA for the CDR3 is TGTGCCAGCAGCCCTTGGCGGGGAAGGGAAAAACTGTTTTTT. This translates into CASSPWRGREKLFF. The variable domain in full, completed from reference TRBV9 and TRBJ1-4, reads DSGVTQTPKHLITATGQRVTLRCSPRSGDLSVYWYQQSLDQGLQFLIQYYNGEERAKGNILERFSAQQFPDLHSELNLSSLELGDSALYFCASSPWRGREKLFFGSGTQLSVL.

This chain connects TRBV13 to TRBJ1-5; the match to TRBD1 covers 7 bases. Germline CDR1 and CDR2: PRHDT and FYEKMQ (reference sequence). CDR3 length: 14 amino acids. V dropped 4 bases and J dropped 3; count of bases not matched to a gene: 3. The CDR3 spells CASSSRGFNQPQHF. The CDR3, as DNA: TGTGCCAGCAGCTCCAGGGGGTTCAATCAGCCCCAGCATTTT. The full variable domain, with the rest looked up from reference TRBV13 and TRBJ1-5, is AAGVIQSPRHLIKEKRETATLKCYPIPRHDTVYWYQQGPGQDPQFLISFYEKMQSDKGSIPDRFSAQQFSDYHSELNMSSLELGDSALYFCASSSRGFNQPQHFGDGTRLSIL.

This clone was picked up a small number of times. The V gene is TRBV5-6, the J gene TRBJ1-6; a possible D gene is TRBD1 (6 bases). Germline loops: CDR1 SGHDT, CDR2 YYEEEE. V dropped 2 bases and J dropped 5 bases, with 8 bases sitting between them. This CDR3 contains 14 residues. The chain's CDR3 is CASSFGQHNSPLHF. DNA for the CDR3: TGTGCCAGCAGCTTCGGACAGCATAATTCACCCCTCCACTTT.

The V and J genes are TRBV27 and TRBJ2-3; D gene unclear. Germline assignment: CDR1 MNHEY and CDR2 SMNVEV (reference sequence). The CDR3 is 15 amino acids. Trimming left V 6 bases short and J 1 base short, with 14 bases between. The CDR3 DNA reads as TGTGCCAGCAGCCTTAGCCACCTGGGCACAGATACGCAGTATTTT. Translation: CASSLSHLGTDTQYF.

The rearrangement joins TRBV21-1 to TRBJ1-1; the table's D call TRBD1 went unverified against the DNA. TRBV21-1 is reported as a pseudogene. The CDR3 consists of 14 residues. For the CDR3, the DNA is TGTGCCAGCAGCAAAGGCAGACAGAACACTGAAGCTTTCTTT. Protein: CASSKGRQNTEAFF.

The chain joins TRBV18 to TRBJ1-6, with 7 bases matching TRBD1. The germline V gene encodes CDR1 KGHSH and CDR2 LQKENI. V trimming: 3 bases; J trimming: 0 bases; junction bases outside the gene matches: 5. The CDR3 has 17 residues. The CDR3 DNA sequence: TGTGCCAGCTCACCTATGACAGGGAGCTCCTATAATTCACCCCTCCACTTT. Amino acids: CASSPMTGSSYNSPLHF.

The chain joins TRBV11-2 to TRBJ1-6, with D uncertain. The germline gives CDR1 SGHAT, CDR2 FQNNGV. This CDR3 comprises 16 residues. V lost 6 bases and J lost 2, with 14 bases in between. The CDR3 bases are TGTGCCAGCAGACCCCGAGGAACACCCTATAATTCACCCCTCCACTTT. Translating it yields CASRPRGTPYNSPLHF.

V usage is TRBV24-1 and J usage is TRBJ1-5, with D unresolved. Trimming pared 5 bases from V and 5 bases from J, leaving 6 bases between. The CDR3 is 12 amino acids. Germline V CDR1 and CDR2: KGHDR, SFDVKD. The CDR3 DNA is TGTGCCACCAGTGTCCGGGATCAGCCCCAGCATTTT. Protein: CATSVRDQPQHF.

The chain recombines TRBV7-3 with TRBJ2-5; possibly TRBD1 for D (5 bases). V lost 2 bases and J 4 bases, leaving 20 bases between the germline ends. There are 17 residues in the CDR3. Germline CDR1 is SGHTA and CDR2 is FQGTGA. The DNA of the CDR3 is TGTGCCAGCAGCTTATGGTCCCAGGGAAGGCCGCGAGAGACCCAGTACTTC. Translation: CASSLWSQGRPRETQYF.

This chain joins TRBV6-5 and TRBJ2-3; TRBD2 agrees at 12 bases. The V gene's germline CDR1 is MNHEY and CDR2 SVGAGI. The CDR3 consists of 16 residues. J lost 5 bases, V lost 4 bases, and 7 bases had no gene match. The CDR3 nucleotides read TGTGCCAGCAGTTCCCGACTAGCGGGAGACAGAGATACGCAGTATTTT. Protein product: CASSSRLAGDRDTQYF.

The chain is built from TRBV5-4 and TRBJ1-3, with D possibly TRBD1 on 6 matching bases. Germline CDR1 SGHNT, CDR2 YYREEE (reference sequence). V was clipped by 4 bases and J by 0 bases, with 8 bases between them. The CDR3 spans 14 residues. The CDR3 sequence: CASSRTVSGNTIYF. DNA of the CDR3: TGTGCCAGCAGCCGGACAGTCTCTGGAAACACCATATATTTT.

This clone is a singleton in its sample. This rearrangement joins TRBV10-1 to TRBJ2-5; possibly TRBD1 for D (5 bases). Germline V CDR1 and CDR2: WNHNN, SYGVQD (reference sequence). The length of the CDR3 is 13 residues. Trimming cost V 3 bases and J 5 bases, with 10 bases left between them. CDR3 nucleotides: TGCGCCAGCAGTGATAATCCAGGGGAGACCCAGTACTTC. Amino acids: CASSDNPGETQYF.

DNA of the CDR3: TGTGCCAGCAGTTTACGTATGAGGGCGCAGTATTTT. As protein: CASSLRMRAQYF. The V gene is TRBV28, the J gene TRBJ2-3, with D possibly TRBD2 on 5 matching bases. Germline-derived CDR1 and CDR2 are MDHEN and SYDVKM. With 2 bases removed from V and 10 bases from J, the gap between germline ends came to 10 bases. This CDR3 contains 12 residues. Filled out from reference TRBV28 and TRBJ2-3, the complete variable domain reads DVKVTQSSRYLVKRTGEKVFLECVQDMDHENMFWYRQDPGLGLRLIYFSYDVKMKEKGDIPEGYSVSREKKERFSLILESASTNQTSMYLCASSLRMRAQYFGPGTRLTVL.